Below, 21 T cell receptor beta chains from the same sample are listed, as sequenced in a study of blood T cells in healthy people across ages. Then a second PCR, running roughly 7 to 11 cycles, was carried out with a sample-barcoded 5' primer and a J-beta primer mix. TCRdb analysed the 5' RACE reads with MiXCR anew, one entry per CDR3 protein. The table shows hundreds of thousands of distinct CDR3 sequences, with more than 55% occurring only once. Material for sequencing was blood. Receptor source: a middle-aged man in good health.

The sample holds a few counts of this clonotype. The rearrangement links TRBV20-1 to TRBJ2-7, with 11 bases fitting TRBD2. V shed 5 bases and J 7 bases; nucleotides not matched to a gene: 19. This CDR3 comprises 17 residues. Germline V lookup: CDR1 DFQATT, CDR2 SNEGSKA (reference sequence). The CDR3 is CSAVAGLAGGWPNEQYF. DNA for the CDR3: TGCAGTGCTGTAGCGGGGCTAGCGGGAGGCTGGCCTAATGAGCAGTACTTC.

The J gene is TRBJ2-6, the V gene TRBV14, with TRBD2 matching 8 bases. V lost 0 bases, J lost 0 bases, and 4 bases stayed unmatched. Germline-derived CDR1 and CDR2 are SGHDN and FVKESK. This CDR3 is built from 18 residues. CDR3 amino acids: CASSQEVGGGSGANVLTF. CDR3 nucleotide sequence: TGTGCCAGCAGCCAAGAGGTCGGGGGGGGCTCTGGGGCCAACGTCCTGACTTTC.

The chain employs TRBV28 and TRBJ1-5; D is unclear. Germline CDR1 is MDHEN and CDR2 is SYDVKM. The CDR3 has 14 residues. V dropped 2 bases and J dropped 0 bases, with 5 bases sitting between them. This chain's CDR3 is CASSLPVSNQPQHF. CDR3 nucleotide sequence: TGTGCCAGCAGTTTACCGGTTAGCAATCAGCCCCAGCATTTT.

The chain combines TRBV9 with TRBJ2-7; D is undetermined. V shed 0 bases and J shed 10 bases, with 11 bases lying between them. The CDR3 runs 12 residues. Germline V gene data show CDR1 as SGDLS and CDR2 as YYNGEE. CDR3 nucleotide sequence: TGTGCCAGCAGCGTAGCCCCCGAGGACCAGTACTTC. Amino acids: CASSVAPEDQYF.

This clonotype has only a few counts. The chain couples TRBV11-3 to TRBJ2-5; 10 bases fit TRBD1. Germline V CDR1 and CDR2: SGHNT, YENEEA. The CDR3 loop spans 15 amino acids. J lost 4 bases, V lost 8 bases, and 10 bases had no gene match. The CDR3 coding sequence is TGTGCCAGCGGGAAAGACAGGGGGCGAGGAGAGACCCAGTACTTC. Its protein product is CASGKDRGRGETQYF.

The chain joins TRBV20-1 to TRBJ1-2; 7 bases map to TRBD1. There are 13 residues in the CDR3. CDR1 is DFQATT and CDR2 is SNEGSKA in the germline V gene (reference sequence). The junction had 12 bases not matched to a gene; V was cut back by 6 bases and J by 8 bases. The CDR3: CSAATGAGTGYTF. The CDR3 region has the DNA TGCAGTGCAGCTACAGGGGCCGGAACGGGCTACACCTTC.

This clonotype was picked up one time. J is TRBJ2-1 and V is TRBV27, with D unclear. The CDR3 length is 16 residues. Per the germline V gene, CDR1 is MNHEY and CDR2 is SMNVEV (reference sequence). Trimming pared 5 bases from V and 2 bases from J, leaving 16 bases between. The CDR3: CASSPYSRITYNEQFF. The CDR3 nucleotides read TGTGCCAGCAGTCCGTATAGCCGAATCACCTACAATGAGCAGTTCTTC.

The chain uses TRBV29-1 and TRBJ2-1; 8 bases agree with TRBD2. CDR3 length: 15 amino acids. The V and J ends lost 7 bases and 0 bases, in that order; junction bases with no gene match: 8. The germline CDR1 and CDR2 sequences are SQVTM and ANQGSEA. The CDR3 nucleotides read TGCAGCGGGGGTCTACGGGGGGGCTCCTACAATGAGCAGTTCTTC. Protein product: CSGGLRGGSYNEQFF.

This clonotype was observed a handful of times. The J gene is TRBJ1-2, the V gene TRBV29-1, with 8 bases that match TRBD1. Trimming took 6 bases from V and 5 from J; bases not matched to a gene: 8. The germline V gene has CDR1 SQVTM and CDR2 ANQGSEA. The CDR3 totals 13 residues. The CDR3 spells CSVVQGTGYGYTF. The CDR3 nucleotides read TGCAGCGTCGTCCAGGGGACAGGTTATGGCTACACCTTC.

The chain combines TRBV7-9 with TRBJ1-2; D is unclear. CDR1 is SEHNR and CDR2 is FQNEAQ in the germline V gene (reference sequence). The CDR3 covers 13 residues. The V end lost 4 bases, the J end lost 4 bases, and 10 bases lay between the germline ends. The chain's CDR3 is CASSSKSFYGYTF. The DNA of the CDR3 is TGTGCCAGCAGCTCTAAAAGCTTCTATGGCTACACCTTC.

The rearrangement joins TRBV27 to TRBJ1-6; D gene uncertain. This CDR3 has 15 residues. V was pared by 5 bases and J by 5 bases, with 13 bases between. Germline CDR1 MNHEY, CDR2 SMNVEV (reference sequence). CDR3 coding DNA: TGTGCCAGCAGTCCGCCCGGTAGACATAATTCACCCCTCCACTTT. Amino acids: CASSPPGRHNSPLHF.

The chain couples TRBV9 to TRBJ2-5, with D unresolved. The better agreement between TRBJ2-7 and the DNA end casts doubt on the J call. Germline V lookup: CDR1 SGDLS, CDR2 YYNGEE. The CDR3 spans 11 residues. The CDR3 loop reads CASSAGFEQYF. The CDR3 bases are TGTGCCAGCAGCGCTGGGTTCGAGCAGTACTTC.

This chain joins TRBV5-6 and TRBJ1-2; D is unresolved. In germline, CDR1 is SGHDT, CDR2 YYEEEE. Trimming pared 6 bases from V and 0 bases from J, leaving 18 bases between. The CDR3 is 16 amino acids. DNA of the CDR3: TGTGCCAGCACCCTCCCAAACCGGGTGGCTAACTATGGCTACACCTTC. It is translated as CASTLPNRVANYGYTF.

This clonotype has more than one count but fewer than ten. The CDR3 loop is CASRGGRDYGYTF. The CDR3 nucleotides are TGTGCCAGCAGAGGGGGTCGAGACTATGGCTACACCTTC. The chain carries TRBV14 and TRBJ1-2, with D perhaps matching TRBD1 (6 bases). Germline assignment: CDR1 SGHDN and CDR2 FVKESK. This CDR3 region has 13 residues. Trimming left V 6 bases short and J 3 bases short, with 11 bases between.

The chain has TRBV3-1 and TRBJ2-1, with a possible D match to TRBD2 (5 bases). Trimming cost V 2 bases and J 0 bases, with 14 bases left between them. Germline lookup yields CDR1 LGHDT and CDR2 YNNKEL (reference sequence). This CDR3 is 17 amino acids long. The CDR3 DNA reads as TGTGCCAGCAGCCAACTCGCGGGTCTTCTCTCCTACAATGAGCAGTTCTTC. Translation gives CASSQLAGLLSYNEQFF.

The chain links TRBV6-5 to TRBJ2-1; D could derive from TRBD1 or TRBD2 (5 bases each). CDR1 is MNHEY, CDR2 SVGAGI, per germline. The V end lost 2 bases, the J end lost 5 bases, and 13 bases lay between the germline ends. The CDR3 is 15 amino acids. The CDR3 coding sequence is TGTGCCAGCAGTTACGGGGGTAGGAATAACAATGAGCAGTTCTTC. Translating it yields CASSYGGRNNNEQFF.

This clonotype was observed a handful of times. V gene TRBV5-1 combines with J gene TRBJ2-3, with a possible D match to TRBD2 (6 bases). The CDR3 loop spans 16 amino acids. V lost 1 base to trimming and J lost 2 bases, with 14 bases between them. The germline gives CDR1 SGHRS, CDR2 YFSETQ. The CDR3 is CASSLTSLRSTDTQYF. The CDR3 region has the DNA TGCGCCAGCAGCTTGACTAGCCTGAGGTCCACAGATACGCAGTATTTT.

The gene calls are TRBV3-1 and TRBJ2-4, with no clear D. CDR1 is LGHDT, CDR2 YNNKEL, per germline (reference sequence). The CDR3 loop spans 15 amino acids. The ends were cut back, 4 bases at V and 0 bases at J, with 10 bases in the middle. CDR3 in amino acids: CASSPSRIAKNIQYF. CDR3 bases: TGTGCCAGCAGCCCGTCCAGAATAGCCAAAAACATTCAGTACTTC.

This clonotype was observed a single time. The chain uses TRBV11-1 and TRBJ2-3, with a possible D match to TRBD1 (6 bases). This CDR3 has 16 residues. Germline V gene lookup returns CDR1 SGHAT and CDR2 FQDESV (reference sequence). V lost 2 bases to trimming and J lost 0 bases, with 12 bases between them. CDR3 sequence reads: CASSLPRGSSTDTQYF. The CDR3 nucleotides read TGTGCCAGCAGCTTACCCAGGGGCTCTAGCACAGATACGCAGTATTTT.

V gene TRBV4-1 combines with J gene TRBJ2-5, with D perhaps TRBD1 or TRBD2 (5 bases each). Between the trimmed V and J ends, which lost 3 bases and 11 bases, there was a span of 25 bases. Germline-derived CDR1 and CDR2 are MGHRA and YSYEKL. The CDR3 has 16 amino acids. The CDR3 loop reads CASSHPGAFRAYEQYF. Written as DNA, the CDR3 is TGCGCCAGCAGCCACCCCGGGGCTTTTCGGGCCTATGAGCAGTACTTC.

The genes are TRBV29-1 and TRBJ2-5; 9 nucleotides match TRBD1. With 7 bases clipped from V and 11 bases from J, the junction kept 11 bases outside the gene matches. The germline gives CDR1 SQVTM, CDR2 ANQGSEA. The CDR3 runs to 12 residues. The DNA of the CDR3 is TGCAGCGCCCAGGGACAGGGATACAAGCAGTACTTC. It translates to CSAQGQGYKQYF.